The clone carrying this T cell receptor (beta chain) has a count of ten or more. The antigen is unknown. The sample originates from a study of naive and memory T cell subsets. Two oligonucleotides, mixed equimolar, formed the beta constant-region primer covering TRBC1 and TRBC2. Four rounds of PCR amplified the ligated cDNA using nested alpha and beta constant-region primers plus SP2. Each CDR3 protein is one row after TCRdb ran MiXCR on the UMI-ligation and nested PCR reads. The sample carries about 140,000 distinct CDR3 sequences, more than 15% recorded once. Overall study findings and caveats: Over 95% of naive TCR sequences appeared only once after error correction, unlike memory subsets. Especially in CD8 cells, naive repertoires contained a few larger clonotypes, possibly CD45RA-re-expressing memory cells.

Trimming left V 1 base short and J 6 bases short, with 6 bases between. CDR3 length equals 12 residues. Looked up from germline, CDR1 is SQVTM and CDR2 is ANQGSEA. The specimen was naive CD8+ T cells from blood. V gene TRBV29-1 combines with J gene TRBJ2-2; D not certain. This sequence originates from a human donor in good health. CDR3 DNA sequence: TGCAGCGTTGAAGGGGTCCCCGGGGAGCTGTTTTTT. Its translation: CSVEGVPGELFF.